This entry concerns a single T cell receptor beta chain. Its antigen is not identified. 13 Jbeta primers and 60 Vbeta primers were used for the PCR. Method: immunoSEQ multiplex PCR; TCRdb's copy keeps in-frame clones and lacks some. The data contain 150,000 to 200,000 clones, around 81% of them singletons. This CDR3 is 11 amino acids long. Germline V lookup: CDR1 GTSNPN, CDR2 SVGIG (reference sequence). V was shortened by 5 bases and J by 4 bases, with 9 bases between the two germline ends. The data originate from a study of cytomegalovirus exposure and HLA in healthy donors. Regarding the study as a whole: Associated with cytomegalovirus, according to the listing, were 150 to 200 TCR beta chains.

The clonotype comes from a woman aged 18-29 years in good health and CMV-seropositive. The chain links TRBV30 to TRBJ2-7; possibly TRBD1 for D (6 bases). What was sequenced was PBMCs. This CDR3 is CAWARGYEQYF. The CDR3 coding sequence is TGTGCCTGGGCCAGGGGTTACGAGCAGTACTTC.